The 28 T cell receptor beta chains below were found in one sample sequenced in a study of OX40 agonist ivuxolimab in advanced cancers. Clones were sequenced by immunoSEQ multiplex PCR, and TCRdb holds only the in-frame ones, with some missing. The sample shows around 37,000 clones, roughly 80% of them seen only once. The sample was CD4+ or CD8+ T cells sorted from blood, taken in a trial of the OX40 agonist ivuxolimab. These TCRs come from an adult with an advanced solid tumor such as melanoma, head and neck, liver or kidney cancer.

This clone was seen just once. The chain is built from TRBV5-8 and TRBJ2-7, with 9 bases aligning to TRBD1. With V trimmed by 4 bases and J by 2 bases, 10 bases remained unmatched. From germline, CDR1 is SGHTS and CDR2 YDEGEE. The CDR3 consists of 16 residues. The CDR3 here is CASSTDRGGTPYEQYF. DNA of the CDR3: TGTGCCAGCAGCACGGACAGGGGAGGGACTCCCTACGAGCAGTACTTC.

V and J are TRBV7-9 and TRBJ1-1; D ambiguous. CDR1 and CDR2 (germline): SEHNR, FQNEAQ (reference sequence). Trimming shortened V by 3 bases and J by 1 base, and 6 bases separated the two germline ends. This CDR3 is 13 amino acids long. The CDR3 region is CASSFPENTEAFF. The DNA for the CDR3 is TGTGCCAGCAGCTTCCCGGAGAACACTGAAGCTTTCTTT.

The genes are TRBV28 and TRBJ2-7, with D unclear. V lost 2 bases and J 4 bases, leaving 6 bases between the germline ends. The germline gives CDR1 MDHEN, CDR2 SYDVKM. CDR3 length: 12 residues. The CDR3 spells CASSLLFYEQYF. The CDR3 DNA reads TGTGCCAGCAGTTTACTGTTTTACGAGCAGTACTTC.

The chain links TRBV13 to TRBJ1-5; a weak D match, TRBD1 (5 bases). The germline CDR1 and CDR2 sequences are PRHDT and FYEKMQ (reference sequence). This CDR3 comprises 12 residues. Trimming shortened V by 1 base and J by 11 bases, and 9 bases separated the two germline ends. The CDR3 DNA reads TGTGCCAGCAGCTTAGTTGGGGGGGCCCAGCATTTT. It specifies CASSLVGGAQHF.

V and J are TRBV28 and TRBJ2-7, with TRBD1 matching over 9 bases. V lost 4 bases and J lost 4; bases outside the gene matches: 14. CDR1 MDHEN and CDR2 SYDVKM come from the germline V gene. The CDR3 is made up of 17 amino acids. The CDR3 DNA reads as TGTGCCAGCAGTTCATCCCTCGGACAGGGGACTGTATACGAGCAGTACTTC. Protein sequence: CASSSSLGQGTVYEQYF.

The V call is TRBV2, the J call TRBJ2-3; D remains ambiguous. The CDR3 covers 12 residues. Germline loops: CDR1 SNHLY, CDR2 FYNNEI. The germline V and J ends were trimmed by 3 bases and 2 bases, with 3 bases remaining between them. The DNA of the CDR3 is TGTGCCAGCAGTGACACCACAGATACGCAGTATTTT. Its translation: CASSDTTDTQYF.

This clone was seen a handful of times. The chain links TRBV10-1 to TRBJ2-7, with 7 bases lining up with TRBD1. CDR1 is WNHNN and CDR2 is SYGVQD in the germline V gene (reference sequence). V shed 5 bases and J 5 bases; nucleotides not matched to a gene: 6. This CDR3 has 13 amino acids. CDR3 loop: CASSNYRGHEQYF. The CDR3 DNA is TGCGCCAGCAGTAATTACAGGGGTCACGAGCAGTACTTC.

The chain joins TRBV4-3 to TRBJ2-7; TRBD2 matches 12 bases. After removal of 3 bases from V and 0 bases from J, the junction contained 3 bases not matched to a gene. CDR3 length equals 16 residues. CDR1 is LGHNA, CDR2 YSLEER, per germline. For the CDR3, the DNA is TGCGCCAGCAGCCAGGGACTAGCGGGTCCCTCCTACGAGCAGTACTTC. This gives the protein CASSQGLAGPSYEQYF.

This clone was detected a few times. The chain combines TRBV6-5 with TRBJ1-5; D might be TRBD1 (5 bases). CDR3 length equals 13 residues. Trimming removed 8 bases at V and 3 bases at J, with 11 bases between. Germline loops: CDR1 MNHEY, CDR2 SVGAGI. CDR3 bases: TGTGCCAGCCGGGGGGGGGACAATCAGCCCCAGCATTTT. The encoded protein is CASRGGDNQPQHF.

V usage is TRBV5-5 and J usage is TRBJ2-5, with D possibly being TRBD1 (5 bases). The CDR3 has 14 residues. Trimming left V 0 bases short and J 3 bases short, with 9 bases between. The germline gives CDR1 SGHKS, CDR2 YYEKEE (reference sequence). CDR3 in amino acids: CASSLAVTEETQYF. CDR3 DNA sequence: TGTGCCAGCAGCTTGGCCGTGACAGAAGAGACCCAGTACTTC. Looking up the rest from reference TRBV5-5 and TRBJ2-5 gives the full variable domain: DAGVTQSPTHLIKTRGQQVTLRCSPISGHKSVSWYQQVLGQGPQFIFQYYEKEERGRGNFPDRFSARQFPNYSSELNVNALLLGDSALYLCASSLAVTEETQYFGPGTRLLVL.

V is TRBV27 and J is TRBJ2-1, with TRBD2 identical over 7 bases. The CDR3 sequence is 16 residues long. V was clipped by 6 bases and J by 2 bases; unmatched bases: 10. In germline, CDR1 is MNHEY, CDR2 SMNVEV (reference sequence). CDR3 residues: CASRLSGSRPYNEQFF. The CDR3 nucleotides are TGTGCCAGCAGACTTAGCGGGTCTCGTCCCTACAATGAGCAGTTCTTC.

The J gene is TRBJ1-6, the V gene TRBV27; perhaps TRBD1 as D (6 bases). Deletions cut 0 bases from V and 1 base from J, with 10 bases between. There are 17 residues in the CDR3. The germline gives CDR1 MNHEY, CDR2 SMNVEV (reference sequence). The CDR3 DNA is TGTGCCAGCAGTTTATCAGGGGGATCGTCCTATAATTCACCCCTCCACTTT. Translating gives CASSLSGGSSYNSPLHF.

The chain carries TRBV4-2 and TRBJ2-3; 8 bases map to TRBD1. Per the germline V gene, CDR1 is LGHNA and CDR2 is YNFKEQ. The junction had 9 bases not matched to a gene; V was cut back by 3 bases and J by 4 bases. This CDR3 is built from 16 residues. The CDR3 reads CASSQSTGGLSDTQYF. DNA for the CDR3: TGTGCCAGCAGCCAGTCCACAGGGGGTTTGTCAGATACGCAGTATTTT.

The chain uses TRBV6-5 and TRBJ1-5; D call uncertain. This CDR3 comprises 12 residues. Germline V lookup: CDR1 MNHEY, CDR2 SVGAGI. Trimming removed 6 bases from V and 3 bases from J, with 6 bases in between. The CDR3 loop reads CASSLPNQPQHF. The CDR3 DNA follows: TGTGCCAGCAGCCTCCCCAATCAGCCCCAGCATTTT.

This clone was observed a handful of times. This chain uses TRBV11-1 with TRBJ2-2; either TRBD1 or TRBD2 may supply D (6 bases each). The germline V gene has CDR1 SGHAT and CDR2 FQDESV (reference sequence). The CDR3 covers 16 residues. The ends were cut back, 5 bases at V and 0 bases at J, with 13 bases in the middle. The CDR3 loop is CASSPGGGANTGELFF. Here the CDR3 DNA reads TGTGCCAGCAGCCCTGGGGGCGGGGCGAACACCGGGGAGCTGTTTTTT.

The J gene is TRBJ1-1, the V gene TRBV6-5; D is unclear. This CDR3 has 14 amino acids. The germline CDR1 and CDR2 sequences are MNHEY and SVGAGI. Trimming took off 2 bases at V and 3 bases at J, with 10 bases between the two ends. The CDR3: CASSYGDVDTEAFF. The CDR3 DNA is TGTGCCAGCAGTTACGGGGATGTGGACACTGAAGCTTTCTTT.

The chain is built from TRBV5-5 and TRBJ1-5; the D gene is possibly TRBD1 (5 bases). The ends were cut back, 4 bases at V and 4 bases at J, with 9 bases in the middle. The CDR3 length is 13 residues. In germline, CDR1 is SGHKS, CDR2 YYEKEE (reference sequence). In DNA form, the CDR3 reads TGTGCCAGCAGCGAGGGACTTAATCAGCCCCAGCATTTT. It yields the protein CASSEGLNQPQHF. The full variable domain, with the rest looked up from reference TRBV5-5 and TRBJ1-5, is DAGVTQSPTHLIKTRGQQVTLRCSPISGHKSVSWYQQVLGQGPQFIFQYYEKEERGRGNFPDRFSARQFPNYSSELNVNALLLGDSALYLCASSEGLNQPQHFGDGTRLSIL.

The rearrangement joins TRBV18 to TRBJ2-5; 9 bases are a match to TRBD2. The V gene end was trimmed by 0 bases and the J gene end by 4 bases; junction bases not matched to a gene: 9. This CDR3 spans 17 amino acids. Germline loops: CDR1 KGHSH, CDR2 LQKENI. CDR3 protein: CASSPPSSGRARETQYF. CDR3 sequence (DNA): TGTGCCAGCTCACCACCGAGTAGCGGGAGAGCCCGAGAGACCCAGTACTTC.

This clone was observed a few times. The chain uses TRBV7-2 and TRBJ2-7; perhaps TRBD2 as D (6 bases). Germline lookup yields CDR1 SGHTA and CDR2 FQGNSA. V was cut by 4 bases and J by 7 bases, with 14 bases left in between. This CDR3 comprises 13 residues. The CDR3 region is CASSSGVSWEQYF. The CDR3 nucleotides read TGTGCCAGCAGCTCGGGGGTATCGTGGGAGCAGTACTTC.

V and J are TRBV15 and TRBJ1-5; D not certain. V gave up 0 bases and J gave up 2 bases, with 11 bases separating them. Germline CDR1 reads LNHNV; CDR2 reads YYDKDF (reference sequence). The CDR3 has 16 residues. The CDR3 loop is CATSRDEGLGNQPQHF. CDR3 sequence (DNA): TGTGCCACCAGCAGAGATGAGGGTTTGGGCAATCAGCCCCAGCATTTT.

This chain joins TRBV5-6 and TRBJ2-2; D not certain. This CDR3 is 13 amino acids long. V was cut by 0 bases and J by 4 bases, with 4 bases left in between. Germline V lookup: CDR1 SGHDT, CDR2 YYEEEE. The CDR3 DNA is TGTGCCAGCAGCTTGGATCTCACCGGGGAGCTGTTTTTT. Protein: CASSLDLTGELFF.

The chain couples TRBV2 to TRBJ2-3; 10 nucleotides match TRBD1. V lost 1 base, J lost 4 bases, and 2 bases stayed unmatched. The V gene's germline CDR1 is SNHLY and CDR2 FYNNEI. The CDR3 extends over 15 amino acids. CDR3 amino acids: CASSEGDRGSDTQYF. The CDR3 nucleotides are TGTGCCAGCAGTGAAGGGGACAGGGGATCAGATACGCAGTATTTT.

CDR3 residues: CASKFGGNEQFF. The CDR3 bases are TGTGCCAGCAAGTTCGGGGGCAATGAGCAGTTCTTC. V and J are TRBV28 and TRBJ2-1; perhaps TRBD2 as D (6 bases). This CDR3 comprises 12 residues. Trimming removed 7 bases from V and 6 bases from J, with 10 bases in between. Germline CDR1 and CDR2: MDHEN and SYDVKM.

This clone appeared a single time. The rearrangement uses TRBV14 and TRBJ2-1, with D tentatively TRBD1 (6 bases). CDR3 length: 13 residues. Germline-derived CDR1 and CDR2 are SGHDN and FVKESK. Trimming removed 4 bases at V and 7 bases at J, with 11 bases between. The CDR3: CASSPLTGNEQFF. The DNA of the CDR3 is TGTGCCAGCAGCCCGCTTACAGGGAATGAGCAGTTCTTC.

This chain joins TRBV7-3 and TRBJ2-3, with TRBD2 identical over 9 bases. The germline gives CDR1 SGHTA, CDR2 FQGTGA. Germline trimming cut 5 bases from V and 1 base from J; bases unmatched to any gene: 7. The CDR3 is 16 residues long. In DNA, the CDR3 is TGTGCCAGCAGCCCTAGGCCTAGCGGGGGCACAGATACGCAGTATTTT. It codes for CASSPRPSGGTDTQYF.

This chain links TRBV19 with TRBJ1-2; TRBD1 might be the D (6 bases). V lost 8 bases and J 2 bases, leaving 15 bases between the germline ends. The CDR3 loop spans 14 amino acids. The V gene's germline CDR1 is LNHDA and CDR2 SQIVND (reference sequence). The CDR3 sequence is CASYPNQGNYGYTF. In DNA, the CDR3 is TGTGCCAGTTACCCCAATCAGGGGAACTATGGCTACACCTTC.

J is TRBJ1-4 and V is TRBV19, with 7 bases lining up with TRBD1. The CDR3 consists of 16 residues. From germline, CDR1 is LNHDA and CDR2 SQIVND (reference sequence). The J segment lost 7 bases and the V segment lost 4 bases, leaving 12 bases of the junction unmatched. The CDR3 loop is CASSNPGTVEGEKLFF. The CDR3 coding sequence is TGTGCCAGTAGTAACCCCGGGACAGTTGAGGGTGAAAAACTGTTTTTT.

V and J are TRBV6-5 and TRBJ2-5, with no clear D. V lost 2 bases, J lost 4 bases, and 8 bases lay in between. Germline V gives CDR1 MNHEY, CDR2 SVGAGI. CDR3 length: 13 residues. CDR3 nucleotides: TGTGCCAGCAGTTACGGGCAGAGAGAGACCCAGTACTTC. Its protein product is CASSYGQRETQYF.